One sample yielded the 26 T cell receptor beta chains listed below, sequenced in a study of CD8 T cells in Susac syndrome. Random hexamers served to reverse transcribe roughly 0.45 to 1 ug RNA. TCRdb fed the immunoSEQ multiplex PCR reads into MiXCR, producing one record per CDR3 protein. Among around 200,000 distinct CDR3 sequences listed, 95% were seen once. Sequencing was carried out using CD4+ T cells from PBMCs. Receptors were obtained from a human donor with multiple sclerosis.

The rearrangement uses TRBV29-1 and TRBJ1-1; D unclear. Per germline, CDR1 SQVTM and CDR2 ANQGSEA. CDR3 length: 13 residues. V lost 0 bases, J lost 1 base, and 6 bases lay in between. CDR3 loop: CSVEDQRNTEAFF. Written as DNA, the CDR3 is TGCAGCGTTGAAGATCAACGGAACACTGAAGCTTTCTTT. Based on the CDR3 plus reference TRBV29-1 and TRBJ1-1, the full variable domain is SAVISQKPSRDICQRGTSLTIQCQVDSQVTMMFWYRQQPGQSLTLIATANQGSEATYESGFVIDKFPISRPNLTFSTLTVSNMSPEDSSIYLCSVEDQRNTEAFFGQGTRLTVV.

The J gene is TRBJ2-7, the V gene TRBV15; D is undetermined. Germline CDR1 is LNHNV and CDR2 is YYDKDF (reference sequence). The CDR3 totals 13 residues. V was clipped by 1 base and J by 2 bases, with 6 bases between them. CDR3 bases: TGTGCCACCAGCAGAGGGGCCCCCTACGAGCAGTACTTC. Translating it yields CATSRGAPYEQYF.

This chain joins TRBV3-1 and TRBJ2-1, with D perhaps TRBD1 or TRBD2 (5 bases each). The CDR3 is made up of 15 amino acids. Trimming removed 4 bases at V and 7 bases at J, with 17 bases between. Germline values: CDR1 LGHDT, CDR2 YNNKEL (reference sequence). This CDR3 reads CASSLSRGPGNEQFF. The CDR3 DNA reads TGTGCCAGCAGCCTCTCCCGGGGCCCGGGGAATGAGCAGTTCTTC.

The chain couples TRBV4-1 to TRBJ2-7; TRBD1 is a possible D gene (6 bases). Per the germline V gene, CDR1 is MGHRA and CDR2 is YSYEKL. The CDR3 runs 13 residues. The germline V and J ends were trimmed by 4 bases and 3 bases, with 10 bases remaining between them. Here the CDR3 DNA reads TGCGCCAGCAGCCGAACACAGGGCTACGAGCAGTACTTC. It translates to CASSRTQGYEQYF.

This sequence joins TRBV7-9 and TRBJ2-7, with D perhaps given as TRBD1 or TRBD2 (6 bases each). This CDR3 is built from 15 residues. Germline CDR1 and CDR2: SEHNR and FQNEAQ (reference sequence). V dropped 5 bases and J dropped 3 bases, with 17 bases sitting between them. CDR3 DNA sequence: TGTGCCAGCAGCCCACAAGGGGGGCTTAGCTACGAGCAGTACTTC. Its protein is CASSPQGGLSYEQYF. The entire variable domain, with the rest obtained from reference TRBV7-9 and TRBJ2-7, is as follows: DTGVSQNPRHKITKRGQNVTFRCDPISEHNRLYWYRQTLGQGPEFLTYFQNEAQLEKSRLLSDRFSAERPKGSFSTLEIQRTEQGDSAMYLCASSPQGGLSYEQYFGPGTRLTVT.

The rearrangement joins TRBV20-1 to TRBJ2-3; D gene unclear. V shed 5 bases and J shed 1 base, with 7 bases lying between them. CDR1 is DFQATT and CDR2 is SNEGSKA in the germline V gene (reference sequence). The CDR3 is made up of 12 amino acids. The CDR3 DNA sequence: TGCAGTGCTGGGGTAGGCACAGATACGCAGTATTTT. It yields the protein CSAGVGTDTQYF.

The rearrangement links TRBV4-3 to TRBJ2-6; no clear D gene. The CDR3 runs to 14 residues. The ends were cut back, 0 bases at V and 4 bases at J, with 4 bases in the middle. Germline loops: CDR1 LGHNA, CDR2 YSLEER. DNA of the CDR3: TGCGCCAGCAGCCAAGAACCCGGGGCCAACGTCCTGACTTTC. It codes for CASSQEPGANVLTF.

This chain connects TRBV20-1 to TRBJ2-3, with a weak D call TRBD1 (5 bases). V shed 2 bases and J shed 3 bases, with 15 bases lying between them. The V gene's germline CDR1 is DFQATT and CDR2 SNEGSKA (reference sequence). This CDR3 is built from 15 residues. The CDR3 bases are TGCAGTGCTAGACTCCAGGGTGTTCAGACAGATACGCAGTATTTT. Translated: CSARLQGVQTDTQYF.

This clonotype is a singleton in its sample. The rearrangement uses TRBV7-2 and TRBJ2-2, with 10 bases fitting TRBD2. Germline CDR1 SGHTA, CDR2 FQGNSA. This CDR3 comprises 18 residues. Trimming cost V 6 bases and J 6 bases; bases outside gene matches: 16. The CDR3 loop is CASSSDPGGLASAGELFF. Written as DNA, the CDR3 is TGTGCCAGCAGTTCGGACCCCGGGGGACTAGCGTCTGCCGGGGAGCTGTTTTTT.

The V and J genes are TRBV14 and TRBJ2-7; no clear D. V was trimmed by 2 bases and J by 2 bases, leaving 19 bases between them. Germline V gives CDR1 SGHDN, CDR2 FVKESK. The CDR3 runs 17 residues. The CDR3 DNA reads TGTGCCAGCAGCCAAATTCCCTTTGGCTTCGAGCCCTACGAGCAGTACTTC. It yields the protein CASSQIPFGFEPYEQYF.

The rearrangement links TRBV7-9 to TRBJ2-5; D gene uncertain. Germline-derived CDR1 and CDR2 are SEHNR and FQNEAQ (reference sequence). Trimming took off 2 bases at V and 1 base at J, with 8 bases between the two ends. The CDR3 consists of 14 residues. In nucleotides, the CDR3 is TGTGCCAGCAGCTTAAGTAACAGCCAAGAGACCCAGTACTTC. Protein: CASSLSNSQETQYF.

DNA of the CDR3: TGCAGCGTTGAAGAAGGAGGGATAGGGGGGGAGCTGTTTTTT. Residues: CSVEEGGIGGELFF. The rearrangement uses TRBV29-1 and TRBJ2-2; D possibly corresponds to TRBD2 (6 bases). This CDR3 is 14 amino acids long. Germline CDR1 is SQVTM and CDR2 is ANQGSEA. Trimming took off 0 bases at V and 8 bases at J, with 13 bases between the two ends.

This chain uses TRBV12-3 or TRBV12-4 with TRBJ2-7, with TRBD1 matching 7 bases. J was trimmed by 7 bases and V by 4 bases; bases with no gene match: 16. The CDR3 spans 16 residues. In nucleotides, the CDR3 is TGTGCCAGCAGTTCGACCTCCGGGACAGTTCCGCGGGAGCAGTACTTC. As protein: CASSSTSGTVPREQYF.

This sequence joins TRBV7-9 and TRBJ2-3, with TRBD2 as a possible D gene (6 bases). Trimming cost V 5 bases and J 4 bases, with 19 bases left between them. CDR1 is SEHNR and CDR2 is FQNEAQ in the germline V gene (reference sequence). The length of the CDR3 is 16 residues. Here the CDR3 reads CASSRPGGEPADTQYF. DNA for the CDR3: TGTGCCAGCAGCCGCCCCGGAGGGGAGCCGGCAGATACGCAGTATTTT.

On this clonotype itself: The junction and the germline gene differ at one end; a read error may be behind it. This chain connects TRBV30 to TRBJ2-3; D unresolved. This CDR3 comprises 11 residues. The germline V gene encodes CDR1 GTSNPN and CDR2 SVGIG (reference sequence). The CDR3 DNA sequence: TGTGCCTGGACCGAAGTAAATACGCAGTGTTTT. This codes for CAWTEVNTQCF. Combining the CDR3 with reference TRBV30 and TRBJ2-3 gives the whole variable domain SQTIHQWPATLVQPVGSPLSLECTVEGTSNPNLYWYRQAAGRGLQLLFYSVGIGQISSEVPQNLSASRPQDRQFILSSKKLLLSDSGFYLCAWTEVNTQCFGPGTRLTVL.

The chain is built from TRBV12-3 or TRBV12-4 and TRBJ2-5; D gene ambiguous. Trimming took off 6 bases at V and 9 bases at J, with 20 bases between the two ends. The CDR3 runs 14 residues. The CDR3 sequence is CASSLRDSYPPQYF. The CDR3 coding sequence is TGTGCCAGCAGCTTAAGAGACTCGTACCCGCCCCAGTACTTC.

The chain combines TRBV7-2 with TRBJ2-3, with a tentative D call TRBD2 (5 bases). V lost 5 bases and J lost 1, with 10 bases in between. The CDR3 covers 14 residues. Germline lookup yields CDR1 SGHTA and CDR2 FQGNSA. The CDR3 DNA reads TGTGCCAGCAGCCCCTTTAGCGGCACAGATACGCAGTATTTT. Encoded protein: CASSPFSGTDTQYF.

The CDR3 DNA is TGCAGTGCCCTACGGTGGGGGGACGGTGGAGAGACCCAGTACTTC. Translated: CSALRWGDGGETQYF. This sequence joins TRBV20-1 and TRBJ2-5; possible D gene TRBD2, 6 bases. Trimming removed 6 bases from V and 4 bases from J, with 21 bases in between. This CDR3 is built from 15 residues. Germline assignment: CDR1 DFQATT and CDR2 SNEGSKA (reference sequence).

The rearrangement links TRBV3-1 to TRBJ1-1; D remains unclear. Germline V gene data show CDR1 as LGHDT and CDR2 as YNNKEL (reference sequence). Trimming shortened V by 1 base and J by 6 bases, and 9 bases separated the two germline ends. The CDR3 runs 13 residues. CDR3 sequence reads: CASSQGGLSEAFF. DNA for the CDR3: TGTGCCAGCAGCCAAGGAGGGTTATCTGAAGCTTTCTTT.

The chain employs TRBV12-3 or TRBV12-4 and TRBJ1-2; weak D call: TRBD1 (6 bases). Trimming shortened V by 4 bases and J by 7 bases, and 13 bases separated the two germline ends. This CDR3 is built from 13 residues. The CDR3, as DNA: TGTGCCAGCAGTTCTTACAGGGTTAGTGGCTACACCTTC. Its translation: CASSSYRVSGYTF.

The DNA of the CDR3 is TGTGCCAGCAGTCGGACTAGCGGGGCTGACACAGATACGCAGTATTTT. Amino acids: CASSRTSGADTDTQYF. The rearrangement links TRBV12-3 or TRBV12-4 to TRBJ2-3, with 12 bases matching TRBD2. This CDR3 region has 16 residues. The V segment lost 5 bases and the J segment 2 bases; nucleotides outside the gene matches: 5.

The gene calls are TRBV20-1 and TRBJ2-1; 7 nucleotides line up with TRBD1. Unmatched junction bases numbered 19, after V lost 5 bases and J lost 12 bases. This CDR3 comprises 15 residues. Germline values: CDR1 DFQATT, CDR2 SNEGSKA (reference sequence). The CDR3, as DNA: TGCAGTGCTCCAAACAAGAGGGGGCAAGGTGATGCGCAGTTCTTC. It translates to CSAPNKRGQGDAQFF.

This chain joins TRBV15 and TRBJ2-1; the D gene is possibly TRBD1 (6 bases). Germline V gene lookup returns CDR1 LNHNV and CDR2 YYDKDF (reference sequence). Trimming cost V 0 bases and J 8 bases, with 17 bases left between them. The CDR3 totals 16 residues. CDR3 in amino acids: CATSREALRGFDEQFF. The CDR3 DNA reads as TGTGCCACCAGCAGAGAAGCCCTAAGGGGGTTCGATGAGCAGTTCTTC. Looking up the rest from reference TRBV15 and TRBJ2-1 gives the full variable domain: DAMVIQNPRYQVTQFGKPVTLSCSQTLNHNVMYWYQQKSSQAPKLLFHYYDKDFNNEADTPDNFQSRRPNTSFCFLDIRSPGLGDTAMYLCATSREALRGFDEQFFGPGTRLTVL.

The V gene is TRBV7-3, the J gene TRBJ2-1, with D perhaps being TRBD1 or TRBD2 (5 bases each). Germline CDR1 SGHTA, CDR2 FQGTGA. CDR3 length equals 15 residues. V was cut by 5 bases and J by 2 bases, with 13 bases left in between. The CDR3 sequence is CASSPTRGAYNEQFF. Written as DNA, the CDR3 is TGTGCCAGCAGCCCCACTAGAGGGGCCTACAATGAGCAGTTCTTC.

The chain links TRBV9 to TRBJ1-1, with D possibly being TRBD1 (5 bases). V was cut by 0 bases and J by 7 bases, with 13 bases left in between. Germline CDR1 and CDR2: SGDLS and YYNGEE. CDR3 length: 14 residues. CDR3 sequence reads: CASSVEVQGDEAFF. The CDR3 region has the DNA TGTGCCAGCAGCGTAGAAGTCCAGGGCGATGAAGCTTTCTTT.

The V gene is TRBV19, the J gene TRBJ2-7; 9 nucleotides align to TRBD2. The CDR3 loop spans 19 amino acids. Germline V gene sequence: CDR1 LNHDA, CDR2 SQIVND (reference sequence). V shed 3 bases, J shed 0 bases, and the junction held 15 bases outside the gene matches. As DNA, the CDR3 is TGTGCCAGTAGTATGGCCGCAGCGAGCGGGGGGCCGCACTCCTACGAGCAGTACTTC. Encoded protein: CASSMAAASGGPHSYEQYF.